The 14 T cell receptor beta chains below come from one sample, sequenced in a study of blood T cell repertoires in COVID-19. TCRdb's copy holds only in-frame clones and misses some; the assay was immunoSEQ multiplex PCR. The sample records approximately 210,000 clones, around 84% being singletons. The sequenced sample was peripheral blood. These receptors originate from a man aged 25-45 years with active or convalescent COVID-19.

V is TRBV5-6 and J is TRBJ1-1, with D perhaps TRBD1 (5 bases). CDR3 size: 16 residues. The ends were cut back, 4 bases at V and 1 base at J, with 17 bases in the middle. CDR1 is SGHDT and CDR2 is YYEEEE in the germline V gene. The DNA of the CDR3 is TGTGCCAGCAGCGATGGCATAGACAGACCGAACACTGAAGCTTTCTTT. Protein product: CASSDGIDRPNTEAFF.

The chain links TRBV6-5 to TRBJ1-2, with 8 bases lining up with TRBD1. Per germline, CDR1 MNHEY and CDR2 SVGAGI. V lost 5 bases and J lost 1; bases outside the gene matches: 3. The CDR3 contains 14 residues. CDR3 residues: CASSTGQGNYGYTF. The CDR3 DNA reads as TGTGCCAGCAGTACCGGACAGGGTAACTATGGCTACACCTTC.

DNA for the CDR3: TGTGCCACAACTAGCGGGAGGGCCGACGATGAGCAGTTCTTC. Protein: CATTSGRADDEQFF. The chain is built from TRBV19 and TRBJ2-1; 13 positions agree with TRBD2. The CDR3 totals 14 residues. In germline, CDR1 is LNHDA, CDR2 SQIVND (reference sequence). With 10 bases clipped from V and 8 bases from J, the junction kept 8 bases outside the gene matches.

This sequence joins TRBV3-1 (or the pseudogene TRBV3-2) and TRBJ2-2, with a possible D match to TRBD2 (5 bases). CDR3 length equals 17 residues. With 2 bases removed from V and 0 bases from J, the gap between germline ends came to 13 bases. Germline CDR1 and CDR2: LGHDT and YNNKEL (reference sequence). CDR3 nucleotides: TGTGCCAGCAGCCAATCACCGGGAACAGCGAACACCGGGGAGCTGTTTTTT. Protein product: CASSQSPGTANTGELFF.

The V call is TRBV9, the J call TRBJ1-4; perhaps TRBD1 as D (6 bases). Germline values: CDR1 SGDLS, CDR2 YYNGEE. The CDR3 spans 16 residues. V gave up 5 bases and J gave up 1 base, with 15 bases separating them. The CDR3 nucleotides read TGTGCCAGCAGTCCAACAGGGAGGGGAACTAATGAAAAACTGTTTTTT. It encodes CASSPTGRGTNEKLFF.

The genes are TRBV4-2 and TRBJ1-5; 7 bases agree with TRBD1. V lost 0 bases, J lost 1 base, and 3 bases stayed unmatched. Germline V gene data show CDR1 as LGHNA and CDR2 as YNFKEQ. The CDR3 spans 16 residues. The CDR3 sequence: CASSQDYRGSNQPQHF. Written as DNA, the CDR3 is TGTGCCAGCAGCCAAGACTACAGGGGCAGCAATCAGCCCCAGCATTTT.

V usage is TRBV6-5 and J usage is TRBJ1-6; D gene uncertain. The CDR3 spans 15 residues. Germline V lookup: CDR1 MNHEY, CDR2 SVGAGI. DNA of the CDR3: TGTGCACAGCGAGGACTTTCCTCCGAGGATTCACCCCTCCACTTT. Translating it yields CAQRGLSSEDSPLHF.

This clone appeared once. The rearrangement joins TRBV6-5 to TRBJ2-2; tentatively, D is TRBD1 (6 bases). The CDR3 totals 13 residues. Trimming pared 8 bases from V and 2 bases from J, leaving 9 bases between. CDR1 is MNHEY, CDR2 SVGAGI, per germline. CDR3: CASRDINTGELFF. In nucleotides, the CDR3 is TGTGCCAGCCGGGACATCAACACCGGGGAGCTGTTTTTT.

This sequence joins TRBV28 and TRBJ2-1, with 10 bases fitting TRBD2. In germline, CDR1 is MDHEN, CDR2 SYDVKM. Trimming at V came to 4 bases and at J to 10 bases, leaving 13 bases not matched to a gene. The CDR3 is 16 residues long. This CDR3 is CASSSGSSGSQKEQFF. The CDR3, as DNA: TGTGCCAGCAGTTCGGGGTCTAGCGGGAGTCAAAAGGAGCAGTTCTTC. The full variable domain, rest sourced from reference TRBV28 and TRBJ2-1, is DVKVTQSSRYLVKRTGEKVFLECVQDMDHENMFWYRQDPGLGLRLIYFSYDVKMKEKGDIPEGYSVSREKKERFSLILESASTNQTSMYLCASSSGSSGSQKEQFFGPGTRLTVL.

This chain uses TRBV7-2 with TRBJ1-5; 10 nucleotides agree with TRBD1. V shed 6 bases, J shed 7 bases, and the junction held 6 bases outside the gene matches. CDR1 and CDR2 (germline): SGHTA, FQGNSA. The CDR3 extends over 14 amino acids. The CDR3 loop is CASSPDRGQQPQHF. The CDR3 nucleotides read TGTGCCAGCAGTCCAGACAGGGGGCAACAGCCCCAGCATTTT.

The V call is TRBV2, the J call TRBJ1-5, with D possibly matching TRBD1 (6 bases). Germline V CDR1 and CDR2: SNHLY, FYNNEI. Trimming cost V 3 bases and J 6 bases, with 12 bases left between them. The length of the CDR3 is 14 residues. CDR3 protein: CASSDGTRIQPQHF. The CDR3, as DNA: TGTGCCAGCAGTGACGGGACACGGATTCAGCCCCAGCATTTT.

The V gene is TRBV7-8, the J gene TRBJ2-1, with 12 bases identical to TRBD2. V was pared by 4 bases and J by 4 bases, with 2 bases of the junction left unmatched. The CDR3 consists of 15 residues. CDR1 is SGHVS, CDR2 FQNEAQ, per germline. CDR3 in DNA: TGTGCCAGCAGCTCGACTAGCGGGGGATACAATGAGCAGTTCTTC. Translated, it gives CASSSTSGGYNEQFF.

V gene TRBV3-1 (or the pseudogene TRBV3-2) combines with J gene TRBJ2-5; TRBD2 matches 8 bases. Per germline, CDR1 LGHDT and CDR2 YNNKEL (reference sequence). The CDR3 runs 17 residues. V lost 4 bases to trimming and J lost 5 bases; unmatched junction nucleotides: 15. The CDR3 DNA reads as TGTGCCAGCAGCCTCACTAGTCCTCTAGCGGGCGGGGAGACCCAGTACTTC. Its protein is CASSLTSPLAGGETQYF.

The chain recombines TRBV6-5 with TRBJ2-3; weak D call: TRBD1 (6 bases). V shed 5 bases and J shed 4 bases, with 7 bases lying between them. The CDR3 is made up of 12 amino acids. Per the germline V gene, CDR1 is MNHEY and CDR2 is SVGAGI. For the CDR3, the DNA is TGTGCCAGCAGTCAGGGGTCAGATACGCAGTATTTT. It codes for CASSQGSDTQYF.